This entry describes one TCR beta chain. Libraries were prepared by immunoSEQ multiplex PCR; TCRdb keeps only in-frame clonotypes and omits some of them. The sample consists of tens of thousands of clones, 84% of them appearing once. The sample belongs to a study of control samples from healthy donors and cancer patients. Sequencing was done on a sample of blood. The receptor comes from a man aged 50 or older in good health.

CDR3 residues: CATTSGITDTQYF. For the CDR3, the DNA is TGTGCCACGACTAGCGGGATCACAGATACGCAGTATTTT. The V gene is TRBV12-3 or TRBV12-4, the J gene TRBJ2-3; 11 nucleotides match TRBD2. V gave up 10 bases and J gave up 2 bases; unmatched junction bases: 2. This CDR3 is built from 13 residues.